This TCR beta chain was sequenced in a study of blood T cell repertoires in COVID-19. Across the study: Samples representing acute and convalescent COVID-19 were sourced from the United States, Italy and Spain. In each case, the material was cDNA or gDNA derived from T cells, B-cell-depleted T cells, or PBMCs.

This CDR3 is 15 amino acids long. Trimming pared 5 bases from V and 2 bases from J, leaving 16 bases between. Germline lookup yields CDR1 SNHLY and CDR2 FYNNEI. In the authors' workflow: From reference gene primer amplification, estimates of nucleated cell counts were derived. Sequenced by immunoSEQ multiplex PCR; TCRdb stores in-frame clones only, minus some. Clone size and the V and J calls come from that table; the DNA yielded D and trimming. Seen here are just under 300,000 clones, more than 85% observed once, and the top ten hold over 1%. The clonotype originates from a man aged 65 to 85 with acute or convalescent COVID-19. The chain carries TRBV2 and TRBJ2-7, with D possibly TRBD1 on 6 matching bases. The sequenced material came from peripheral blood. CDR3 sequence (DNA): TGTGCCAGCAGTCCCCGGACAGCGATAACCTACGAGCAGTACTTC. Its translation is CASSPRTAITYEQYF.